Sequencing of this T cell receptor (beta chain) was carried out in a study of T cells in Graves' hyperthyroidism and ophthalmopathy. This clonotype ranks as medium-sized. The antigen is unknown. Broader study findings: Most clonotypes expanded in the thyroid (above 0.001) were also present in blood. Ophthalmopathy was distinguished from stable hyperthyroidism by 13 V-J signatures.

Patients aged 18 to 65 with hyperthyroidism were newly diagnosed, with duration under 2 months. Patients showing uncontrolled infection, other autoimmune disease, pregnancy or lactation were ineligible. The CDR3 runs 13 residues. The germline CDR1 and CDR2 sequences are SQVTM and ANQGSEA. Trimming removed 4 bases at V and 5 bases at J, with 11 bases between. There were TCR beta CDR3 regions amplified from RNA transcripts. HTBI primers were used for first-round RT-PCR of the TCR CDR3. Via MiXCR, TCRdb re-called the multiplex PCR reads, giving one row per CDR3 protein. The table lists approximately 560,000 distinct CDR3 sequences, around 42% of them singletons.

This TCR was sampled from a woman aged 18-35 years with Graves' hyperthyroidism. The sequencing input was peripheral blood or thyroid tissue (not recorded which). The gene calls are TRBV29-1 and TRBJ2-2; tentatively, D is TRBD1 (5 bases). The CDR3 DNA reads TGCAGCGTTGGCAGGGTGGGGACCGGGGAGCTGTTTTTT. This codes for CSVGRVGTGELFF.